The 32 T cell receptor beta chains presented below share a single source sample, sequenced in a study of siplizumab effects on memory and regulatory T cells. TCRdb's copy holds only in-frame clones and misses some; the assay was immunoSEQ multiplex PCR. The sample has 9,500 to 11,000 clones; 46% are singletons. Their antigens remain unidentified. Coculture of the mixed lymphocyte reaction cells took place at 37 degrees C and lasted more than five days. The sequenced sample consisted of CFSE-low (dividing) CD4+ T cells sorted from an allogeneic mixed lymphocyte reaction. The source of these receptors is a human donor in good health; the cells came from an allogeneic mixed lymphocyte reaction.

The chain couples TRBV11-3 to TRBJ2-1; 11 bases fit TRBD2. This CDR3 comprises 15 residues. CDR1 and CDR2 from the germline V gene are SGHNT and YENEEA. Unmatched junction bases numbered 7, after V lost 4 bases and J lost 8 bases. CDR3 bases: TGTGCCAGCAGCTCCCAAGCTAGCGGGAGGCATGAGCAGTTCTTC. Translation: CASSSQASGRHEQFF.

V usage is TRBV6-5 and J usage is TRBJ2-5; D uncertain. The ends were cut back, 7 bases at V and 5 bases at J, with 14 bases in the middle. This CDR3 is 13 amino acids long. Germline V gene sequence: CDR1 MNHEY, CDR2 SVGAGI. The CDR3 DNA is TGTGCCAGCAACGACCGGGTTCGGGAGACCCAGTACTTC. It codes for CASNDRVRETQYF.

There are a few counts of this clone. The CDR3 sequence is CASSDGTVGELFF. CDR3 coding DNA: TGTGCCAGCAGTGACGGGACAGTCGGGGAGCTGTTTTTT. This sequence joins TRBV25-1 and TRBJ2-2; 7 nucleotides match TRBD1. V trimming: 3 bases; J trimming: 7 bases; junction bases outside the gene matches: 2. Germline loops: CDR1 MGHDK, CDR2 SYGVNS. This CDR3 is built from 13 residues.

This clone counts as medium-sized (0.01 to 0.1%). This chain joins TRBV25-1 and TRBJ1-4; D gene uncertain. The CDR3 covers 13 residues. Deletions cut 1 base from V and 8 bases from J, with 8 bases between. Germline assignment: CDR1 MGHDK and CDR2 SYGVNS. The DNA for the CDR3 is TGTGCCAGCAGTGAATGGAATCGCGAAAAACTGTTTTTT. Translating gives CASSEWNREKLFF.

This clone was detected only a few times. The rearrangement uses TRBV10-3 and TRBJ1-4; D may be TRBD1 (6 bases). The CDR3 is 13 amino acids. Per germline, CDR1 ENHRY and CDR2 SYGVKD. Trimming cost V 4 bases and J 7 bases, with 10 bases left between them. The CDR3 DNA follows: TGTGCCATCAGTGGAGCCAGGGGTGAAAAACTGTTTTTT. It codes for CAISGARGEKLFF.

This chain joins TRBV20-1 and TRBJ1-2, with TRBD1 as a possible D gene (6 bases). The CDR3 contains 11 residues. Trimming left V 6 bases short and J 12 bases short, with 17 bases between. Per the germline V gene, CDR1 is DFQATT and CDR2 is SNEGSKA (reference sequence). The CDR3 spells CSALMDRTNTF. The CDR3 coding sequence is TGCAGTGCCCTAATGGACAGAACTAACACCTTC.

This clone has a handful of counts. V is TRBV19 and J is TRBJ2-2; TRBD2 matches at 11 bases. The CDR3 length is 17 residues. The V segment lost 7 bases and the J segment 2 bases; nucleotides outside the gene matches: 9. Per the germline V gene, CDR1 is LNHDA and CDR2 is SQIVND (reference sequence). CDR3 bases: TGTGCCAGTATGGCAATAGCGGGAGGGACTAACACCGGGGAGCTGTTTTTT. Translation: CASMAIAGGTNTGELFF.

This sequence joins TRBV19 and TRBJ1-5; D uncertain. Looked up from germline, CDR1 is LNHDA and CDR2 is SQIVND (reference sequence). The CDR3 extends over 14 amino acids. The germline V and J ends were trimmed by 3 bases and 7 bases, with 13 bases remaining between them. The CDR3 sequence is CASSIGRREQPQHF. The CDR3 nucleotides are TGTGCCAGTAGTATTGGGAGGCGGGAGCAGCCCCAGCATTTT.

The CDR3 coding sequence is TGTGCCAGCAGCTTAGGGAACTATGGCTACACCTTC. Translating gives CASSLGNYGYTF. J is TRBJ1-2 and V is TRBV7-9; D unresolved. The germline CDR1 and CDR2 sequences are SEHNR and FQNEAQ (reference sequence). Between the trimmed V and J ends, which lost 1 base and 2 bases, there was a span of 2 bases. CDR3 size: 12 residues.

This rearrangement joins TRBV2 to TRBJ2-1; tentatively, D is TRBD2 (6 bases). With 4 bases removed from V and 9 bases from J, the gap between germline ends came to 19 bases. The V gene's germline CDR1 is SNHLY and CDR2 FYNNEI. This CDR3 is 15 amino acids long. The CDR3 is CASSAEQAGPSEQFF. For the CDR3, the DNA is TGTGCCAGCAGTGCGGAACAAGCGGGTCCGTCTGAGCAGTTCTTC.

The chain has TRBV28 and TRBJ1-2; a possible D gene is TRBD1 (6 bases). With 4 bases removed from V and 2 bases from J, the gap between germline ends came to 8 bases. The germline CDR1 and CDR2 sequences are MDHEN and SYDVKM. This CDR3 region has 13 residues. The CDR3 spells CASSSTGNYGYTF. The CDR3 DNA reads TGTGCCAGCAGTTCTACAGGGAACTATGGCTACACCTTC.

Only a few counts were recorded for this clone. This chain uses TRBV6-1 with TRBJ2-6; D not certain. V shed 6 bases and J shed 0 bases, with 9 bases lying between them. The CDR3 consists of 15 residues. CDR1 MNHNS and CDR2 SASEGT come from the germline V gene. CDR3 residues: CASRPVLSGANVLTF. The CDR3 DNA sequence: TGTGCCAGCAGGCCGGTGCTCTCTGGGGCCAACGTCCTGACTTTC.

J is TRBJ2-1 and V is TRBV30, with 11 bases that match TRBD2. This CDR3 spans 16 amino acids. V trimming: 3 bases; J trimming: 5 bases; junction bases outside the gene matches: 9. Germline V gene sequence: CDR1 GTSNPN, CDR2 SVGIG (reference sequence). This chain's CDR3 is CAWSRDLAGGNNEQFF. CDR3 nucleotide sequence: TGTGCCTGGAGCCGAGATCTAGCGGGAGGAAACAATGAGCAGTTCTTC.

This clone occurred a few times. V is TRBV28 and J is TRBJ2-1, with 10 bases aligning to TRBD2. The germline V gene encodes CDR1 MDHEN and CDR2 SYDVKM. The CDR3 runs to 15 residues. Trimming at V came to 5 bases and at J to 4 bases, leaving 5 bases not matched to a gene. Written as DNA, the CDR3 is TGTGCCAGCAGTCCTAGCGGGAGAGGGTACAATGAGCAGTTCTTC. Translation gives CASSPSGRGYNEQFF.

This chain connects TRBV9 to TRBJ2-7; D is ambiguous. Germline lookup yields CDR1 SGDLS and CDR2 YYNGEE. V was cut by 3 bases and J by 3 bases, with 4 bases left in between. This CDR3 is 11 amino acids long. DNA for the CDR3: TGTGCCAGCAGCGCCCACTACGAGCAGTACTTC. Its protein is CASSAHYEQYF. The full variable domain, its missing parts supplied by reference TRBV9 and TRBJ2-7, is DSGVTQTPKHLITATGQRVTLRCSPRSGDLSVYWYQQSLDQGLQFLIQYYNGEERAKGNILERFSAQQFPDLHSELNLSSLELGDSALYFCASSAHYEQYFGPGTRLTVT.

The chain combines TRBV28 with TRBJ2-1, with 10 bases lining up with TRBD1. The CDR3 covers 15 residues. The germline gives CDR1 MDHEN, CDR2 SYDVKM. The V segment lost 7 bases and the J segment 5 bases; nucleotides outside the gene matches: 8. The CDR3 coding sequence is TGTGCCAGCATATCCGGTGGGACAGGGGACAATGAGCAGTTCTTC. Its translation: CASISGGTGDNEQFF.

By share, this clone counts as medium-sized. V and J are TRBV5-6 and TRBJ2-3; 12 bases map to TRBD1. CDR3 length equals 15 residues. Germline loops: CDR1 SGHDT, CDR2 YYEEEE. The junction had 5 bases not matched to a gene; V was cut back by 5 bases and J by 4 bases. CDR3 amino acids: CASSAGTGGADTQYF. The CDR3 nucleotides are TGTGCCAGCAGTGCCGGGACAGGGGGCGCAGATACGCAGTATTTT.

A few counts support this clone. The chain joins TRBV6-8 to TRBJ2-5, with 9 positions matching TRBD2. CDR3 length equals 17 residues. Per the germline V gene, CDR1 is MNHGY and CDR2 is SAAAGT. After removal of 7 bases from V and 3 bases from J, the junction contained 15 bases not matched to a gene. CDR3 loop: CASNGSGSKDSKETQYF. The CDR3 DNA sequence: TGTGCCAGCAATGGTAGCGGGAGTAAAGATTCTAAAGAGACCCAGTACTTC.

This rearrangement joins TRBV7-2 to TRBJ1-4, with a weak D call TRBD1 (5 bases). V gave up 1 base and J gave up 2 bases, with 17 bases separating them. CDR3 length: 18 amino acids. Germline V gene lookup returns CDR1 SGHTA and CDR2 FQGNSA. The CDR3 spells CASSLVLFVGPTNEKLFF. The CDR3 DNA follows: TGTGCCAGCAGCTTAGTATTATTTGTGGGGCCCACTAATGAAAAACTGTTTTTT.

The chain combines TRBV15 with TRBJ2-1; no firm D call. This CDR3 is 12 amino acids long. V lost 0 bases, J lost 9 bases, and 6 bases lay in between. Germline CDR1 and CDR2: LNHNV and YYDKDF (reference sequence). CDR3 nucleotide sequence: TGTGCCACCAGCAGAGACACGGGTGAGCAGTTCTTC. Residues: CATSRDTGEQFF.

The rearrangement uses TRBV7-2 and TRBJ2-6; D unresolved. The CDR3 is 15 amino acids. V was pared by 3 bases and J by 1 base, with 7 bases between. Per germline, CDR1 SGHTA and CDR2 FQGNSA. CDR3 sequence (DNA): TGTGCCAGCAGCTTGGATCTATCTGGGGCCAACGTCCTGACTTTC. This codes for CASSLDLSGANVLTF. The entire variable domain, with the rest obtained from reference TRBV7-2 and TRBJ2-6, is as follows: GAGVSQSPSNKVTEKGKDVELRCDPISGHTALYWYRQSLGQGLEFLIYFQGNSAPDKSGLPSDRFSAERTGGSVSTLTIQRTQQEDSAVYLCASSLDLSGANVLTFGAGSRLTVL.

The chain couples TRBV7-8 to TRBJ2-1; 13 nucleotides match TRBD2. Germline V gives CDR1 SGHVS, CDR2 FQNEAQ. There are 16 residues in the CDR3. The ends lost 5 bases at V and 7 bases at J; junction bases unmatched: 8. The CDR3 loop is CASSALGLAGVNEQFF. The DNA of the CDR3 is TGTGCCAGCAGCGCCCTAGGACTAGCGGGAGTTAATGAGCAGTTCTTC. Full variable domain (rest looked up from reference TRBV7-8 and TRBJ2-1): GAGVSQSPRYKVAKRGQDVALRCDPISGHVSLFWYQQALGQGPEFLTYFQNEAQLDKSGLPSDRFFAERPEGSVSTLKIQRTQQEDSAVYLCASSALGLAGVNEQFFGPGTRLTVL.

The CDR3 region is CATRLGFGMNTEAFF. Here the CDR3 DNA reads TGCGCCACCAGGTTGGGGTTCGGCATGAACACTGAAGCTTTCTTT. V usage is TRBV10-2 and J usage is TRBJ1-1, with D uncertain. V shed 10 bases and J shed 0 bases, with 18 bases lying between them. The CDR3 is 15 residues long. Germline CDR1 WSHSY, CDR2 SAAADI.

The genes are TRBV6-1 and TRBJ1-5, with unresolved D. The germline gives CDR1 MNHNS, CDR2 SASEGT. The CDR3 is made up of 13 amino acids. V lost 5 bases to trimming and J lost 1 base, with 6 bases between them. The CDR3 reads CASSRGSNQPQHF. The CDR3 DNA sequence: TGTGCCAGCAGTCGGGGAAGCAATCAGCCCCAGCATTTT.

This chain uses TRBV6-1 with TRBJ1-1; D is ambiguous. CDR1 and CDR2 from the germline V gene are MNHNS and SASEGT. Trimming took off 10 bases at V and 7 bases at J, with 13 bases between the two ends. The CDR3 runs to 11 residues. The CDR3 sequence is CATGLGSEAFF. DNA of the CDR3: TGTGCCACCGGATTGGGGAGTGAAGCTTTCTTT.

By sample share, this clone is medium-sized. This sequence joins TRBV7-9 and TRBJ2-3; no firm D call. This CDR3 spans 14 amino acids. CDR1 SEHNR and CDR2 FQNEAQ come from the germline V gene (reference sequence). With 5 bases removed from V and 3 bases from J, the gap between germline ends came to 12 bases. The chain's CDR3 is CASSQTRQTDTQYF. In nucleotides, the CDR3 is TGTGCCAGCAGCCAGACCCGTCAGACAGATACGCAGTATTTT.

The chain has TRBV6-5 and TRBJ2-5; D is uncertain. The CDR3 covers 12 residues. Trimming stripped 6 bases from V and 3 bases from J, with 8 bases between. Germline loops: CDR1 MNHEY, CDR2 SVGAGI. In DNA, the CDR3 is TGTGCCAGCAGAAATACGAAAGAGACCCAGTACTTC. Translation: CASRNTKETQYF.

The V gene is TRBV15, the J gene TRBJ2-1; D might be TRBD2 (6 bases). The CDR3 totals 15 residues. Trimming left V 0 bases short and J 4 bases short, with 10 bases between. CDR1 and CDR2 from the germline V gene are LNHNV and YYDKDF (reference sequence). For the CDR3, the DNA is TGTGCCACCAGCAGAGATCGCGGGGCATACAATGAGCAGTTCTTC. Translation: CATSRDRGAYNEQFF. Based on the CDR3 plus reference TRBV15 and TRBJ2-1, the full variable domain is DAMVIQNPRYQVTQFGKPVTLSCSQTLNHNVMYWYQQKSSQAPKLLFHYYDKDFNNEADTPDNFQSRRPNTSFCFLDIRSPGLGDTAMYLCATSRDRGAYNEQFFGPGTRLTVL.

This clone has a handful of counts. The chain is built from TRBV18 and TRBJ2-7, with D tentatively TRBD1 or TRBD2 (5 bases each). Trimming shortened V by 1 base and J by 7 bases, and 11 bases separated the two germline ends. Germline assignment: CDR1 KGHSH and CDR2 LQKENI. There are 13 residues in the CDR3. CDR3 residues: CASSPRSGGEQYF. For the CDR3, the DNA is TGTGCCAGCTCACCACGATCTGGGGGTGAGCAGTACTTC.

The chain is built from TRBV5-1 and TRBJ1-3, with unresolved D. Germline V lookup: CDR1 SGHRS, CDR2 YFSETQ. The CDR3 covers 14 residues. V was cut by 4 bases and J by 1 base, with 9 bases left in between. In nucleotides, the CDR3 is TGCGCCAGCAGCCCGGACCGATCTGGAAACACCATATATTTT. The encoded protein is CASSPDRSGNTIYF.

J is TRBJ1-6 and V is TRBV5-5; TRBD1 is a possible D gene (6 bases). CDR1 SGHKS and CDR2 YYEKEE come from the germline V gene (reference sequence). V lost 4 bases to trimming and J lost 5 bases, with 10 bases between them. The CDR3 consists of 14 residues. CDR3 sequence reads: CASSAGQHNSPLHF. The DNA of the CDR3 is TGTGCCAGCAGCGCAGGACAGCATAATTCACCCCTCCACTTT.

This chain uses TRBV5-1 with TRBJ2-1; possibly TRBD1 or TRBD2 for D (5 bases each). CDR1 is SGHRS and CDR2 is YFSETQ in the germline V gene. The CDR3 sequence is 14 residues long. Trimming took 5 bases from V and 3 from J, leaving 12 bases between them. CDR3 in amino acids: CASSPGTYYNEQFF. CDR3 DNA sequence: TGCGCCAGCAGTCCGGGGACCTACTACAATGAGCAGTTCTTC.